A selection of T cell receptor beta chains follows, all from one sample in a study of PD-1 blockade in classical Hodgkin lymphoma. Produced via immunoSEQ multiplex PCR; TCRdb's table is partial and in-frame only. The sample records approximately 10,000 clones, 70% to 90% being singletons. The sequencing sample was made of CD8+ T cells from blood. The receptors come from a human donor with classical Hodgkin lymphoma. CDR3s include the opening cysteine and the closing phenylalanine or tryptophan. The order of the fields is D gene, V gene, clone size, J gene, CDR3 protein, CDR3 DNA. The D gene is left open where the match is weak. Clone size is stated in some rows and not others, as once, few, many or a class when expanded.

D gene: -; V gene: TRBV11-2; clone size: -; J gene: TRBJ2-7; CDR3 protein: CASSLDPAPYYEQYF; CDR3 DNA: TGTGCCAGCAGCTTAGATCCGGCCCCTTACTACGAGCAGTACTTC
D gene: TRBD1; V gene: TRBV6-5; clone size: -; J gene: TRBJ1-5; CDR3 protein: CASRGQGGSNQPQHF; CDR3 DNA: TGTGCCAGCCGGGGACAGGGGGGTAGCAATCAGCCCCAGCATTTT
D gene: TRBD1; V gene: TRBV2; clone size: -; J gene: TRBJ1-5; CDR3 protein: CASSPQPGTVNQPQHF; CDR3 DNA: TGTGCCAGCAGTCCACAGCCCGGGACAGTGAATCAGCCCCAGCATTTT
D gene: -; V gene: TRBV6-1; clone size: once; J gene: TRBJ2-7; CDR3 protein: CASSEAFRGTLSYEQYF; CDR3 DNA: TGTGCCAGCAGTGAAGCGTTCCGGGGTACCCTCTCCTACGAGCAGTACTTC
D gene: -; V gene: TRBV20-1; clone size: -; J gene: TRBJ1-2; CDR3 protein: CSARDGYTF; CDR3 DNA: TGCAGTGCTAGGGATGGCTACACCTTC
D gene: -; V gene: TRBV4-3; clone size: -; J gene: TRBJ1-1; CDR3 protein: CASSQDRVGGTEAFF; CDR3 DNA: TGCGCCAGCAGCCAAGATCGGGTTGGGGGAACTGAAGCTTTCTTT
D gene: -; V gene: TRBV6-4; clone size: -; J gene: TRBJ1-3; CDR3 protein: CASSGRAVSSGNTIYF; CDR3 DNA: TGTGCCAGCAGTGGCAGGGCCGTGAGCTCTGGAAACACCATATATTTT
D gene: TRBD1; V gene: TRBV25-1; clone size: few; J gene: TRBJ1-1; CDR3 protein: CASSKGTANTEAFF; CDR3 DNA: TGTGCCAGCAGTAAAGGGACAGCGAACACTGAAGCTTTCTTT
D gene: -; V gene: TRBV7-9; clone size: -; J gene: TRBJ1-2; CDR3 protein: CASSPDGVHYGYTF; CDR3 DNA: TGTGCCAGCAGCCCGGACGGGGTCCACTATGGCTACACCTTC
D gene: -; V gene: TRBV29-1; clone size: -; J gene: TRBJ1-2; CDR3 protein: CSVEPKSGSPYGYTF; CDR3 DNA: TGCAGCGTTGAACCCAAATCCGGCTCCCCCTATGGCTACACCTTC
D gene: -; V gene: TRBV4-3; clone size: once; J gene: TRBJ2-1; CDR3 protein: CASRLGKGGGEQFF; CDR3 DNA: TGCGCCAGCCGATTGGGGAAGGGCGGCGGTGAGCAGTTCTTC
D gene: -; V gene: TRBV6-6; clone size: -; J gene: TRBJ1-2; CDR3 protein: CASSYSEGFYGYTF; CDR3 DNA: TGTGCCAGCAGTTACTCGGAGGGGTTCTATGGCTACACCTTC
D gene: -; V gene: TRBV5-1; clone size: -; J gene: TRBJ2-7; CDR3 protein: CASSLLPPGVFPYEQYF; CDR3 DNA: TGCGCCAGCAGCTTGTTACCCCCGGGGGTCTTCCCGTACGAGCAGTACTTC
D gene: TRBD2; V gene: TRBV6-5; clone size: -; J gene: TRBJ2-3; CDR3 protein: CASGGVSTDTQYF; CDR3 DNA: TGTGCCAGCGGGGGGGTTAGCACAGATACGCAGTATTTT
D gene: TRBD1; V gene: TRBV9; clone size: -; J gene: TRBJ2-1; CDR3 protein: CASSERDMGQGGNEQFF; CDR3 DNA: TGTGCCAGCAGCGAGAGGGACATGGGACAGGGAGGCAATGAGCAGTTCTTC
D gene: -; V gene: TRBV21-1; clone size: -; J gene: TRBJ1-2; CDR3 protein: CASRAPGQGRGGYTF; CDR3 DNA: TGTGCCAGCAGAGCCCCGGGACAGGGAAGGGGTGGCTACACCTTC
D gene: TRBD1; V gene: TRBV28; clone size: -; J gene: TRBJ1-6; CDR3 protein: CASSFRQGGMLGLSPLHF; CDR3 DNA: TGTGCCAGCAGTTTTAGACAGGGAGGAATGCTAGGCTTATCACCCCTCCACTTT
D gene: -; V gene: TRBV5-1; clone size: once; J gene: TRBJ2-7; CDR3 protein: CASSSGYEQYF; CDR3 DNA: TGCGCCAGCAGCTCGGGCTACGAGCAGTACTTC
D gene: -; V gene: TRBV7-6; clone size: -; J gene: TRBJ2-7; CDR3 protein: CASSRAPPSEQYF; CDR3 DNA: TGTGCCAGCAGCCGGGCCCCCCCCTCGGAGCAGTACTTC
D gene: -; V gene: TRBV9; clone size: -; J gene: TRBJ1-3; CDR3 protein: CASSVGKASGNTIYF; CDR3 DNA: TGTGCCAGCAGCGTAGGCAAAGCCTCTGGAAACACCATATATTTT
D gene: TRBD1; V gene: TRBV6-1; clone size: -; J gene: TRBJ1-6; CDR3 protein: CASSQPGQGGTPLHF; CDR3 DNA: TGTGCCAGCAGTCAACCGGGACAGGGGGGGACACCCCTCCACTTT
D gene: -; V gene: TRBV30; clone size: -; J gene: TRBJ2-2; CDR3 protein: CAWSLGSGTGELFF; CDR3 DNA: TGTGCCTGGAGCCTCGGGTCGGGGACCGGGGAGCTGTTTTTT
D gene: -; V gene: TRBV7-2; clone size: -; J gene: TRBJ1-4; CDR3 protein: CASTFLGGKENEKLFF; CDR3 DNA: TGTGCCAGCACCTTCCTAGGGGGGAAGGAGAATGAAAAACTGTTTTTT
D gene: -; V gene: TRBV19; clone size: -; J gene: TRBJ1-5; CDR3 protein: CASRITGTSNQPQHF; CDR3 DNA: TGTGCCAGTAGGATCACAGGGACGAGCAATCAGCCCCAGCATTTT
D gene: -; V gene: TRBV29-1; clone size: -; J gene: TRBJ1-2; CDR3 protein: CSVVFRDYGYTF; CDR3 DNA: TGCAGCGTTGTATTCAGGGACTATGGCTACACCTTC
D gene: -; V gene: TRBV9; clone size: -; J gene: TRBJ2-3; CDR3 protein: CASSTWNLGDTQYF; CDR3 DNA: TGTGCCAGCAGCACCTGGAATTTGGGAGATACGCAGTATTTT
D gene: -; V gene: TRBV19; clone size: -; J gene: TRBJ2-7; CDR3 protein: CASSISADSSSYEQYF; CDR3 DNA: TGTGCCAGTAGTATCTCCGCGGACAGTAGCTCCTACGAGCAGTACTTC
D gene: TRBD1; V gene: TRBV28; clone size: -; J gene: TRBJ1-2; CDR3 protein: CASSFQGATYGYTF; CDR3 DNA: TGTGCCAGCAGTTTTCAGGGGGCCACATATGGCTACACCTTC
D gene: TRBD1; V gene: TRBV7-8; clone size: -; J gene: TRBJ1-4; CDR3 protein: CASSSDYRTGVATNEKLFF; CDR3 DNA: TGTGCCAGCAGCTCCGATTACCGTACAGGGGTGGCGACTAATGAAAAACTGTTTTTT
D gene: -; V gene: TRBV2; clone size: -; J gene: TRBJ2-7; CDR3 protein: CASSRYEQYF; CDR3 DNA: TGTGCCAGCAGTAGGTACGAGCAGTACTTC
D gene: -; V gene: TRBV2; clone size: -; J gene: TRBJ2-6; CDR3 protein: CASTAWSSGANVLTF; CDR3 DNA: TGTGCCAGCACTGCCTGGAGCTCTGGGGCCAACGTCCTGACTTTC
D gene: -; V gene: TRBV7-9; clone size: -; J gene: TRBJ2-7; CDR3 protein: CASSVGVADEQYF; CDR3 DNA: TGTGCCAGCAGCGTAGGCGTGGCTGACGAGCAGTACTTC
D gene: TRBD1; V gene: TRBV25-1; clone size: few; J gene: TRBJ1-2; CDR3 protein: CASSEGQGVNGYTF; CDR3 DNA: TGTGCCAGCAGTGAGGGACAGGGGGTGAATGGCTACACCTTC
D gene: TRBD1; V gene: TRBV5-6; clone size: -; J gene: TRBJ2-7; CDR3 protein: CASSLGTGGFYEQYF; CDR3 DNA: TGTGCCAGCAGCTTGGGGACAGGGGGCTTCTACGAGCAGTACTTC
D gene: -; V gene: TRBV19; clone size: -; J gene: TRBJ1-1; CDR3 protein: CASSIDLGLDTEAFF; CDR3 DNA: TGTGCCAGTAGTATCGATCTGGGTTTGGACACTGAAGCTTTCTTT
D gene: -; V gene: TRBV18; clone size: once; J gene: TRBJ2-3; CDR3 protein: CASSLGLSTDTQYF; CDR3 DNA: TGTGCCAGCTCACTGGGACTTTCCACAGATACGCAGTATTTT
D gene: TRBD2; V gene: TRBV29-1; clone size: -; J gene: TRBJ2-3; CDR3 protein: CSVEGLAGAQISTDTQYF; CDR3 DNA: TGCAGCGTTGAAGGACTAGCGGGGGCCCAAATTAGCACAGATACGCAGTATTTT
D gene: -; V gene: TRBV7-2; clone size: -; J gene: TRBJ2-1; CDR3 protein: CASSLADLGQFF; CDR3 DNA: TGTGCCAGCAGCTTAGCGGACCTTGGGCAGTTCTTC
D gene: TRBD1; V gene: TRBV5-5; clone size: -; J gene: TRBJ2-7; CDR3 protein: CASSPYLGTANEQYF; CDR3 DNA: TGTGCCAGCAGCCCTTACCTCGGGACAGCGAACGAGCAGTACTTC
D gene: -; V gene: TRBV6-5; clone size: -; J gene: TRBJ2-3; CDR3 protein: CASSYGVADTQYF; CDR3 DNA: TGTGCCAGCAGTTACGGGGTCGCAGATACGCAGTATTTT
D gene: -; V gene: TRBV7-2; clone size: -; J gene: TRBJ2-1; CDR3 protein: CASSSLSRTPPSEQFF; CDR3 DNA: TGTGCCAGCAGCTCCCTGTCCAGGACCCCTCCCAGTGAGCAGTTCTTC
D gene: TRBD1; V gene: TRBV11-1; clone size: few; J gene: TRBJ1-1; CDR3 protein: CASSFSPRTGNTEAFF; CDR3 DNA: TGTGCCAGCAGCTTTTCGCCCAGGACAGGGAACACTGAAGCTTTCTTT
D gene: -; V gene: TRBV7-2; clone size: -; J gene: TRBJ1-5; CDR3 protein: CASSLGPTGLNSNQPQHF; CDR3 DNA: TGTGCCAGCAGCTTGGGGCCAACAGGACTTAATAGCAATCAGCCCCAGCATTTT
D gene: -; V gene: TRBV10-1; clone size: -; J gene: TRBJ1-4; CDR3 protein: CASKEGSTNEKLFF; CDR3 DNA: TGCGCCAGCAAGGAGGGTTCAACTAATGAAAAACTGTTTTTT
D gene: -; V gene: TRBV19; clone size: few; J gene: TRBJ1-6; CDR3 protein: CASSSDRPNSPLHF; CDR3 DNA: TGTGCCAGTAGTTCCGACAGGCCGAATTCACCCCTCCACTTT
D gene: -; V gene: TRBV2; clone size: -; J gene: TRBJ2-7; CDR3 protein: CASSVQSSYEQYF; CDR3 DNA: TGTGCCAGCAGTGTACAGTCCTCCTACGAGCAGTACTTC
D gene: -; V gene: TRBV7-9; clone size: few; J gene: TRBJ1-2; CDR3 protein: CASSLGQTIGYTF; CDR3 DNA: TGTGCCAGCAGCTTAGGACAGACGATTGGCTACACCTTC
D gene: TRBD1; V gene: TRBV19; clone size: -; J gene: TRBJ2-4; CDR3 protein: CASSKDRGVNIQYF; CDR3 DNA: TGTGCCAGTAGTAAAGACAGGGGAGTAAACATTCAGTACTTC
D gene: -; V gene: TRBV5-1; clone size: -; J gene: TRBJ1-2; CDR3 protein: CASSLTEDGYYGYTF; CDR3 DNA: TGCGCCAGCAGCTTGACAGAAGACGGGTACTATGGCTACACCTTC
D gene: -; V gene: TRBV6-1; clone size: -; J gene: TRBJ2-7; CDR3 protein: CASSEAIVSNYEQYF; CDR3 DNA: TGTGCCAGCAGTGAAGCCATCGTCAGCAACTACGAGCAGTACTTC
D gene: TRBD1; V gene: TRBV4-3; clone size: -; J gene: TRBJ1-3; CDR3 protein: CASSQGTGGNTIYF; CDR3 DNA: TGCGCCAGCAGCCAAGGGACAGGGGGAAACACCATATATTTT
D gene: -; V gene: TRBV13; clone size: -; J gene: TRBJ2-7; CDR3 protein: CASSLGLSRLHDEQYF; CDR3 DNA: TGTGCCAGCAGCTTAGGCCTAAGCCGGCTGCACGACGAGCAGTACTTC
D gene: -; V gene: TRBV28; clone size: -; J gene: TRBJ1-2; CDR3 protein: CASSPAQIGYTF; CDR3 DNA: TGTGCCAGCAGCCCAGCACAAATTGGCTACACCTTC
D gene: -; V gene: TRBV18; clone size: -; J gene: TRBJ2-2; CDR3 protein: CASSAGELFF; CDR3 DNA: TGTGCCAGCTCAGCCGGGGAGCTGTTTTTT